This T cell receptor beta chain was obtained from a study of OX40 agonist ivuxolimab in advanced cancers. For the study in its entirety: Ivuxolimab was an agonistic, fully human IgG2 monoclonal antibody directed against OX40 (CD134), a costimulatory receptor. The point of sequencing TCRbeta in the periphery was to test whether ivuxolimab changed TCR sequence diversity and drove clonal T-cell expansion. Among the roughly 50 dose-escalation patients, about 20 had hepatocellular carcinoma, 15 or so melanoma, 9 renal cell carcinoma and 9 head and neck cancer. Intravenous ivuxolimab was administered to patients every 2 weeks at six dose levels: 0.01, 0.1, 0.3, 1.5, 3 and 10 mg/kg. The paper describes the monotherapy dose-escalation part (N of about 55 patients) of the phase I trial of ivuxolimab. In the dose-escalation cohort, approximately 82% of patients were male, and the mean age was approximately 60 years, with a range of about 20 to 90. Partial responses occurred in three dose-escalation patients, of whom one had hepatocellular carcinoma and two had cutaneous melanoma. Patients were allowed to have had prior anti-PD-1, anti-PD-L1 or anti-CTLA-4 therapy, and 40% of the dose-escalation patients had previously received checkpoint inhibitors. On the study overall, not on this receptor specifically: After ivuxolimab, more expanded clones were found on average in CD8+ T cells than in CD4+ T cells. At doses of 0.1 to 3.0 mg/kg, clonal expansion of both CD4+ and CD8+ blood T cells was observed from baseline to week 6. Low levels of normalized T-cell clonal expansion were also seen in some nonresponding patients. In the 0.1-3.0 mg/kg groups, partial responders had among the lowest normalized peripheral clonal expansion, particularly in CD8+ T cells. Which antigens the clonally expanded peripheral T cells were specific for was not determined.

Patients with autoimmune disease history or receiving systemic immunosuppression were excluded from the trial. Peripheral blood for TCR sequencing was drawn from every dose cohort at baseline, at cycle 4 day 1 and at cycle 7 day 1. Samples were obtained from an open-label, multicenter, first-in-human phase I dose-escalation trial of ivuxolimab. Adults with locally advanced or metastatic melanoma, renal cell, hepatocellular, or head and neck squamous cell carcinoma were enrolled in the trial. Before TCR sequencing, CD4+ and CD8+ T cells were separately sorted from peripheral blood. On this clone itself: The antigen this receptor binds is unknown. No base qualities exist here, and no much larger clone lies one base off it.

Genomic DNA was isolated from the sorted cells so that the TCRbeta CDR3 region could be sequenced. The immunoSEQ Assay was used for sequencing of TCRbeta CDR3 regions. As stored in TCRdb, this immuneACCESS dataset retains in-frame rearrangements with V and J assigned. A fraction of the clones does not appear; measured against another copy, unresolved V genes explain less than half of the discrepancy, and the remainder lacks a known reason. A total of 65,000 to 70,000 clones appear in this sample, around 90% of them only once. The ten largest make up 0.38% of the sample. The CDR3 measures 14 amino acids from cysteine to phenylalanine. Of all the DNA, just the CDR3 is kept, 42 bases in frame from base 1. The germline V gene (reference sequence) gives CDR1 as SGHNT and CDR2 as YYREEE. V sheds 0 bases and J sheds 2 bases, leaving 8 bases between their ends.

Here the sequenced sample was CD4+ or CD8+ T cells sorted from blood, taken in a trial of the OX40 agonist ivuxolimab. The chain uses TRBV5-4 and TRBJ2-5, with the D gene not clear enough to name. This sequence was found in an adult with an advanced solid tumor such as melanoma, head and neck, liver or kidney cancer. The CDR3 amino acid sequence is: CASSLGAEQETQYF. The DNA sequence is TGTGCCAGCAGCTTGGGGGCAGAGCAAGAGACCCAGTACTTC.